This is a list of T cell receptor beta chains from one sample in a study of blood T cell repertoires in COVID-19. Libraries were prepared by immunoSEQ multiplex PCR; TCRdb keeps only in-frame clonotypes and omits some of them. The table shows 65,000 to 70,000 clones, with approximately 86% occurring only once. The material sequenced was peripheral blood. These receptors were obtained from a middle-aged man with acute or convalescent COVID-19. The CDR3 runs from the conserved cysteine through the conserved F or W. A D gene is named only where the DNA matches it firmly. Clone size is given for some rows only: seen once, a few or many times, or a class if the clone is expanded.

>TRBV14|TRBD1|TRBJ1-2|once
CASSQGPGTGIYGYTF
TGTGCCAGCAGCCAAGGGCCCGGGACAGGGATCTATGGCTACACCTTC
>TRBV18|TRBD1|TRBJ1-1|.
CASSPSWGQGPSNTEAFF
TGTGCCAGCTCACCATCTTGGGGACAGGGGCCCTCGAACACTGAAGCTTTCTTT
>TRBV6-5|.|TRBJ1-1|.
CASSKQGNTEAFF
TGTGCCAGCAGTAAACAGGGAAACACTGAAGCTTTCTTT
>TRBV10-3|TRBD2|TRBJ2-7|.
CAISRREIGYEQYF
TGTGCCATCAGTAGGCGGGAGATTGGTTACGAGCAGTACTTC
>TRBV29-1|.|TRBJ1-1|.
CSGQPTWGSEKEAFF
TGCAGCGGGCAACCGACCTGGGGCAGTGAGAAGGAAGCTTTCTTT
>TRBV25-1|.|TRBJ1-6|.
CASRDSSYNSPLHF
TGTGCCAGCAGGGACAGCTCCTATAATTCACCCCTCCACTTT
>TRBV4-2|.|TRBJ1-5|.
CASSQTGGLQPQHF
TGTGCCAGCAGCCAGACGGGGGGGCTTCAGCCCCAGCATTTT
>TRBV7-2|.|TRBJ2-3|.
CASSLLRTDTQYF
TGTGCCAGCAGCTTGTTGAGGACAGATACGCAGTATTTT
>TRBV27|.|TRBJ1-1|.
CASGGAGNTEAFF
TGTGCCAGCGGGGGGGCAGGGAACACTGAAGCTTTCTTT
>TRBV28|.|TRBJ1-4|.
CAGARDTEKLFF
TGTGCCGGCGCCAGGGACACTGAAAAACTGTTTTTT
>TRBV30|.|TRBJ2-5|.
CAWMPGQETQYF
TGTGCCTGGATGCCGGGCCAAGAGACCCAGTACTTC
>TRBV12-3/TRBV12-4|.|TRBJ1-3|.
CASSPAGNTIYF
TGTGCCAGCAGCCCCGCCGGGAACACCATATATTTT
>TRBV28|.|TRBJ2-1|.
CASSPRDTIDNEQFF
TGTGCCAGCAGTCCCCGGGACACCATCGACAATGAGCAGTTCTTC
>TRBV25-1|TRBD2|TRBJ2-1|.
CASSATSGRALYNEQFF
TGTGCCAGCAGTGCCACTAGCGGGAGGGCGTTGTACAATGAGCAGTTCTTC
>TRBV6-5|TRBD2|TRBJ2-1|.
CASRPSTSRHEQFF
TGTGCCAGCAGGCCTTCGACTAGCAGGCATGAGCAGTTCTTC
>TRBV28|.|TRBJ2-5|few
CASSLSADSQETQYF
TGTGCCAGCAGTTTATCGGCCGACAGCCAAGAGACCCAGTACTTC
>TRBV11-2|.|TRBJ1-1|.
CASSLDGWPGTEAFF
TGTGCCAGCAGCTTAGACGGGTGGCCCGGCACTGAAGCTTTCTTT
>TRBV18|TRBD2|TRBJ2-7|once
CASSPPGTSYEQYF
TGTGCCAGCTCTCCTCCCGGGACTAGCTACGAGCAGTACTTC
>TRBV6-1|.|TRBJ1-5|.
CASSEWGGSRNQPQHF
TGTGCCAGCAGTGAATGGGGGGGCTCCCGCAATCAGCCCCAGCATTTT
>TRBV10-3|TRBD2|TRBJ2-5|.
CAISESTTSGETQYF
TGTGCCATCAGTGAGTCGACTACTAGCGGAGAGACCCAGTACTTC
>TRBV6-1|.|TRBJ2-2|.
CATRSLSAGELFF
TGTGCCACCAGGTCGTTAAGCGCCGGGGAGCTGTTTTTT
>TRBV14|.|TRBJ2-5|.
CASSPLDGETQYF
TGTGCCAGCAGCCCGCTAGACGGGGAGACCCAGTACTTC
>TRBV18|TRBD1|TRBJ2-5|.
CASSFDRATQETQYF
TGTGCCAGCTCATTCGACAGGGCCACCCAAGAGACCCAGTACTTC
>TRBV7-3|TRBD2|TRBJ2-3|.
CASSLRGVDTQYF
TGTGCCAGCAGCCTCCGGGGGGTAGATACGCAGTATTTT
>TRBV2|TRBD1|TRBJ1-1|.
CASRTGGRTEAFF
TGTGCCAGCAGGACAGGGGGCAGGACTGAAGCTTTCTTT
>TRBV3-1/TRBV3-2|TRBD1|TRBJ1-6|.
CASSSTGGSYNSPLHF
TGTGCCAGCAGTTCGACAGGGGGCTCCTATAATTCACCCCTCCACTTT
>TRBV29-1|TRBD1|TRBJ1-1|.
CSIQGAVNTEAFF
TGCAGCATACAGGGGGCGGTGAACACTGAAGCTTTCTTT
>TRBV7-9|.|TRBJ2-3|.
CASSIRQETSTDTQYF
TGTGCCAGCAGCATCCGACAGGAAACTAGCACAGATACGCAGTATTTT
>TRBV18|TRBD1|TRBJ1-2|once
CASSPGTGNGYTF
TGTGCCAGCTCACCGGGGACAGGGAATGGCTACACCTTC
>TRBV4-1|TRBD2|TRBJ2-2|.
CASSLDEREDTGELFF
TGCGCCAGCAGCCTGGACGAGCGGGAGGACACCGGGGAGCTGTTTTTT
>TRBV19|TRBD1|TRBJ1-2|.
CASSMDRGGYGYTF
TGTGCCAGTAGTATGGACAGGGGGGGCTATGGCTACACCTTC
>TRBV5-1|TRBD1|TRBJ2-1|.
CASSLQGDEQFF
TGCGCCAGCAGCTTGCAGGGGGATGAGCAGTTCTTC
>TRBV27|TRBD1|TRBJ1-1|.
CASSTTGRGRTEAFF
TGTGCCAGCAGTACCACCGGCAGGGGGCGAACTGAAGCTTTCTTT
>TRBV27|TRBD1|TRBJ1-1|.
CASSRTGGNTEAFF
TGTGCCAGCAGTAGGACAGGGGGGAACACTGAAGCTTTCTTT
>TRBV11-3|.|TRBJ1-1|.
CASSTTANTEAFF
TGTGCCAGCAGCACGACAGCGAACACTGAAGCTTTCTTT
>TRBV11-2|.|TRBJ1-1|.
CASSLGRRADLNTEAFF
TGTGCCAGCAGCTTAGGACGTCGAGCAGACTTGAACACTGAAGCTTTCTTT
>TRBV7-2|TRBD1|TRBJ2-3|.
CASTQGASRYTDTQYF
TGTGCCAGCACCCAGGGGGCTAGCCGATACACAGATACGCAGTATTTT
>TRBV9|TRBD1|TRBJ1-3|few
CASSVGTVGNTIYF
TGTGCCAGCAGCGTCGGGACAGTCGGAAACACCATATATTTT
>TRBV28|TRBD1|TRBJ2-1|.
CASSSSGTGYNEQFF
TGTGCCAGCAGTTCCTCCGGGACAGGCTACAATGAGCAGTTCTTC
>TRBV10-3|.|TRBJ1-1|medium-sized
CASKPPTGFNTEAFF
TGTGCAAGCAAACCCCCGACAGGCTTTAACACTGAAGCTTTCTTT
>TRBV7-3|TRBD1|TRBJ1-3|.
CASSPTGGSGNTIYF
TGTGCCAGCAGCCCTACAGGGGGCTCTGGAAACACCATATATTTT
>TRBV5-1|.|TRBJ2-2|.
CASSPTEGFPGELFF
TGCGCCAGCAGCCCCACTGAGGGTTTCCCCGGGGAGCTGTTTTTT
>TRBV9|TRBD2|TRBJ2-2|.
CASSVEEIAGANTGELFF
TGTGCCAGCAGCGTAGAAGAGATAGCGGGGGCGAACACCGGGGAGCTGTTTTTT
>TRBV7-3|.|TRBJ2-1|.
CASSLMVSGAVNEQFF
TGTGCCAGCAGCTTAATGGTCTCGGGAGCGGTTAATGAGCAGTTCTTC
>TRBV4-1|.|TRBJ1-5|.
CASSQGEEPPQHF
TGCGCCAGCAGCCAAGGGGAGGAGCCGCCCCAGCATTTT
>TRBV4-1|TRBD1|TRBJ1-5|.
CASSIDRDQPQHF
TGCGCCAGCAGCATAGACAGGGATCAGCCCCAGCATTTT
>TRBV5-1|.|TRBJ2-2|.
CASSLWEDGGRTGELFF
TGCGCCAGCAGCTTGTGGGAGGACGGTGGTCGGACCGGGGAGCTGTTTTTT
>TRBV6-5|.|TRBJ2-7|few
CASSYGQGTYEQYF
TGTGCCAGCAGTTACGGGCAGGGCACCTACGAGCAGTACTTC
>TRBV5-1|TRBD1|TRBJ2-5|.
CASSSGQGQETQYF
TGCGCCAGCAGTTCCGGACAGGGACAAGAGACCCAGTACTTC
>TRBV30|.|TRBJ1-1|.
CAWSVSRGNTEAFF
TGTGCCTGGAGTGTATCCCGGGGGAACACTGAAGCTTTCTTT
>TRBV5-1|TRBD1|TRBJ2-2|.
CASSYTDRANTGELFF
TGCGCCAGCAGCTACACGGACAGGGCGAACACCGGGGAGCTGTTTTTT
>TRBV18|TRBD2|TRBJ2-7|.
CASSPAGGPYEQYF
TGTGCCAGCTCACCGGCGGGGGGCCCCTACGAGCAGTACTTC
>TRBV5-1|TRBD2|TRBJ2-1|.
CASSDGLAGNEQFF
TGCGCCAGCAGTGACGGACTAGCGGGAAATGAGCAGTTCTTC